One sample yielded the 7 T cell receptor beta chains listed below, sequenced in a study of vaccination effects on CD4 cells after COVID-19. Here immunoSEQ multiplex PCR was the method, and the copy in TCRdb shows in-frame clones only, minus some. The sample has nearly 45,000 clones; around 70% are singletons. Subsequent to 10 days of culture, CD4+ T cells were isolated. Either the BNT162b2 or mRNA-1273 vaccine was given to participants in two doses. Their recognized antigens are unknown. The sequencing used CD4+ T cells from PBMCs cultured without peptide, collected after COVID-19 vaccination. These receptors came from a human donor who received a COVID-19 vaccine.

This rearrangement joins TRBV7-2 to TRBJ2-3; 14 bases are a match to TRBD2. The V gene end was trimmed by 5 bases and the J gene end by 1 base; junction bases not matched to a gene: 2. The V gene's germline CDR1 is SGHTA and CDR2 FQGNSA. CDR3 length: 16 amino acids. As DNA, the CDR3 is TGTGCCAGCAGCCCGGGACTAGCGGGAGGCACAGATACGCAGTATTTT. Protein product: CASSPGLAGGTDTQYF.

The chain carries TRBV9 and TRBJ1-1; D gene ambiguous. CDR1 SGDLS and CDR2 YYNGEE come from the germline V gene. The ends were cut back, 0 bases at V and 1 base at J, with 4 bases in the middle. This CDR3 region has 13 residues. The CDR3, as DNA: TGTGCCAGCAGCGTAGTCCCGAACACTGAAGCTTTCTTT. Translated: CASSVVPNTEAFF. The variable domain in full, with the rest retrieved from reference TRBV9 and TRBJ1-1, is DSGVTQTPKHLITATGQRVTLRCSPRSGDLSVYWYQQSLDQGLQFLIQYYNGEERAKGNILERFSAQQFPDLHSELNLSSLELGDSALYFCASSVVPNTEAFFGQGTRLTVV.

The genes are TRBV19 and TRBJ2-1; 8 bases align to TRBD1. The CDR3 covers 14 residues. CDR1 is LNHDA, CDR2 SQIVND, per germline (reference sequence). J lost 3 bases, V lost 5 bases, and 3 bases had no gene match. CDR3 nucleotides: TGTGCCAGTAGTCTCAGGGGGCGCTACAATGAGCAGTTCTTC. Translation: CASSLRGRYNEQFF.

V is TRBV11-2 and J is TRBJ2-3; unclear D gene. CDR1 SGHAT and CDR2 FQNNGV come from the germline V gene. The CDR3 has 15 amino acids. The V end lost 3 bases, the J end lost 5 bases, and 15 bases lay between the germline ends. CDR3 sequence reads: CASSFSRYTLDTQYF. CDR3 in DNA: TGTGCCAGCAGCTTTTCGCGATATACACTAGATACGCAGTATTTT. The variable domain in full, with the rest retrieved from reference TRBV11-2 and TRBJ2-3, is EAGVAQSPRYKIIEKRQSVAFWCNPISGHATLYWYQQILGQGPKLLIQFQNNGVVDDSQLPKDRFSAERLKGVDSTLKIQPAKLEDSAVYLCASSFSRYTLDTQYFGPGTRLTVL.

The V call is TRBV4-1, the J call TRBJ1-6; D is undetermined. V was cut by 1 base and J by 7 bases, with 14 bases left in between. CDR3 length equals 16 residues. CDR1 is MGHRA and CDR2 is YSYEKL in the germline V gene. The CDR3 DNA is TGCGCCAGCAGCCAAGGGGTCGGGGTGTCGAATTCACCCCTCCACTTT. This translates into CASSQGVGVSNSPLHF.

This clone showed up just a few times. This chain uses TRBV11-3 with TRBJ2-2; D not resolved. The V end was cut by 5 bases, the J end by 0 bases, with 10 bases between. Germline V gene data show CDR1 as SGHNT and CDR2 as YENEEA. This CDR3 is 15 amino acids long. The CDR3 sequence: CASSQREANTGELFF. The DNA for the CDR3 is TGTGCCAGCAGCCAGAGAGAGGCGAACACCGGGGAGCTGTTTTTT.

This clone has more than one count but fewer than ten. This chain links TRBV10-2 with TRBJ2-5; TRBD1 is a possible D gene (5 bases). The V and J ends lost 6 bases and 5 bases respectively, with 22 bases between them. The CDR3 sequence is 16 residues long. Germline CDR1 WSHSY, CDR2 SAAADI. This chain's CDR3 is CASRGSRGREIETQYF. The CDR3, as DNA: TGCGCCAGCAGGGGATCTAGGGGCAGGGAAATTGAGACCCAGTACTTC.